These 15 T cell receptor beta chains were sequenced from one sample in a study of blood T cell repertoires in COVID-19. This table comes from immunoSEQ multiplex PCR, and its TCRdb copy is limited to in-frame clones, with some not included. Of under 150,000 clones in the sample, approximately 90% were seen once. Sequences were obtained from peripheral blood. These receptors were obtained from a human donor in a cohort sampled during active COVID-19.

This clone was counted a single time. V usage is TRBV5-8 and J usage is TRBJ1-2; perhaps TRBD1 as D (6 bases). Germline CDR1 reads SGHTS; CDR2 reads YDEGEE. Trimming removed 4 bases from V and 14 bases from J, with 15 bases in between. This CDR3 is 11 amino acids long. This CDR3 is CASSMDSPQTF. The CDR3 nucleotides read TGTGCCAGCAGCATGGACAGCCCCCAGACCTTC.

The chain employs TRBV12-2 and TRBJ1-5; the table names TRBD1, a call not compared with the DNA. TRBV12-2 is described as a pseudogene. The CDR3 spans 12 residues. CDR3 loop: CASRPRAQPQHF. CDR3 DNA sequence: TGTGCAAGTCGCCCCAGGGCCCAGCCCCAGCATTTT.

The rearrangement links TRBV5-4 to TRBJ2-5; perhaps TRBD1 as D (6 bases). Germline assignment: CDR1 SGHNT and CDR2 YYREEE (reference sequence). This CDR3 region has 14 residues. V gave up 0 bases and J gave up 10 bases, with 16 bases separating them. The DNA of the CDR3 is TGTGCCAGCAGCTTGGATAGGGACAATGTAAGCCAGTACTTC. It encodes CASSLDRDNVSQYF.

The genes are TRBV6-5 and TRBJ1-5; tentatively, D is TRBD1 (5 bases). CDR1 MNHEY and CDR2 SVGAGI come from the germline V gene. This CDR3 has 14 residues. Trimming took off 6 bases at V and 3 bases at J, with 12 bases between the two ends. CDR3 residues: CASRYRQHNQPQHF. DNA of the CDR3: TGTGCCAGCAGGTACCGACAGCACAATCAGCCCCAGCATTTT.

The chain employs TRBV9 and TRBJ1-2, with unresolved D. V was shortened by 1 base and J by 1 base, with 8 bases between the two germline ends. CDR1 is SGDLS, CDR2 YYNGEE, per germline. This CDR3 comprises 14 residues. The CDR3 region is CASSVLNSNYGYTF. In DNA, the CDR3 is TGTGCCAGCAGCGTATTAAACAGTAACTATGGCTACACCTTC.

This chain connects TRBV29-1 to TRBJ2-7, with 11 bases fitting TRBD2. Germline-derived CDR1 and CDR2 are SQVTM and ANQGSEA. The junction had 6 bases not matched to a gene; V was cut back by 4 bases and J by 1 base. This CDR3 is built from 15 residues. The CDR3 coding sequence is TGCAGCGTTGTCGCTAGCGGGAGGCCTTCCTACGAGCAGTACTTC. It yields the protein CSVVASGRPSYEQYF.

The sample holds one count of this clone. The rearrangement joins TRBV5-1 to TRBJ2-1; perhaps TRBD2 as D (5 bases). This CDR3 is 13 amino acids long. The germline CDR1 and CDR2 sequences are SGHRS and YFSETQ. Trimming shortened V by 3 bases and J by 6 bases, and 10 bases separated the two germline ends. This chain's CDR3 is CASSSAGFNEQFF. The CDR3 DNA follows: TGCGCCAGCAGCTCGGCGGGTTTCAATGAGCAGTTCTTC.

The V call is TRBV5-1, the J call TRBJ2-5; no clear D gene. This CDR3 has 14 residues. Germline assignment: CDR1 SGHRS and CDR2 YFSETQ. Between the trimmed V and J ends, which lost 7 bases and 5 bases, there was a span of 18 bases. The CDR3 protein is CASCSSTPAETQYF. The CDR3 DNA reads TGCGCCAGCTGCAGTAGCACCCCCGCGGAGACCCAGTACTTC.

The chain joins TRBV19 to TRBJ1-2; a possible D gene is TRBD1 (6 bases). Per germline, CDR1 LNHDA and CDR2 SQIVND (reference sequence). The CDR3 has 14 amino acids. The V end lost 5 bases, the J end lost 4 bases, and 14 bases lay between the germline ends. CDR3 sequence: CASSPSRGSYGYTF. In DNA, the CDR3 is TGTGCCAGTAGTCCCAGCAGGGGTAGCTATGGCTACACCTTC.

The chain links TRBV19 to TRBJ1-4; maybe TRBD1 (6 bases). Trimming stripped 6 bases from V and 0 bases from J, with 17 bases between. CDR3 size: 17 residues. Germline V gene lookup returns CDR1 LNHDA and CDR2 SQIVND (reference sequence). The CDR3 protein is CASRHRDTLATNEKLFF. For the CDR3, the DNA is TGTGCCAGTAGGCACCGGGACACCCTTGCAACTAATGAAAAACTGTTTTTT.

This clone came up once. The chain couples TRBV5-4 to TRBJ1-2; perhaps TRBD1 as D (5 bases). The CDR3 contains 14 residues. Per germline, CDR1 SGHNT and CDR2 YYREEE (reference sequence). Trimming removed 1 base at V and 8 bases at J, with 15 bases between. The CDR3 sequence is CASSLWEGLGGYTF. CDR3 DNA sequence: TGTGCCAGCAGCTTGTGGGAGGGGTTAGGAGGCTACACCTTC.

This rearrangement joins TRBV28 to TRBJ2-5; 9 nucleotides agree with TRBD1. Trimming removed 5 bases from V and 4 bases from J; junction bases left unmatched: 8. This CDR3 is 15 amino acids long. The germline V gene has CDR1 MDHEN and CDR2 SYDVKM. The CDR3 reads CASSGQGLRGETQYF. CDR3 bases: TGTGCCAGCAGTGGACAGGGGTTAAGGGGAGAGACCCAGTACTTC.

V usage is TRBV30 and J usage is TRBJ2-7; 7 bases agree with TRBD1. The CDR3 covers 12 residues. V shed 2 bases, J shed 6 bases, and the junction held 4 bases outside the gene matches. Germline V gives CDR1 GTSNPN, CDR2 SVGIG (reference sequence). The DNA of the CDR3 is TGTGCCTGGAGTCCAACAGGGGTCGAGCAGTACTTC. Amino acid sequence: CAWSPTGVEQYF. The whole variable domain, remainder taken from reference TRBV30 and TRBJ2-7, is SQTIHQWPATLVQPVGSPLSLECTVEGTSNPNLYWYRQAAGRGLQLLFYSVGIGQISSEVPQNLSASRPQDRQFILSSKKLLLSDSGFYLCAWSPTGVEQYFGPGTRLTVT.

The V and J genes are TRBV10-3 and TRBJ2-7; D is possibly TRBD1 (5 bases). CDR3 length: 16 residues. Germline values: CDR1 ENHRY, CDR2 SYGVKD. Trimming pared 4 bases from V and 1 base from J, leaving 17 bases between. This CDR3 is CAISAVTSGNSYEQYF. In DNA, the CDR3 is TGTGCCATCAGTGCAGTTACCTCAGGGAATTCCTACGAGCAGTACTTC.

The chain employs TRBV3-1 (or the pseudogene TRBV3-2) and TRBJ2-2; D is unresolved. The CDR3 runs to 13 residues. Germline lookup yields CDR1 LGHDT and CDR2 YNNKEL (reference sequence). Trimming shortened V by 6 bases and J by 6 bases, and 11 bases separated the two germline ends. The CDR3 DNA is TGTGCCAGCAGACCCTCTACCGCCGGGGAGCTGTTTTTT. Amino acid sequence: CASRPSTAGELFF.